The 20 T cell receptor beta chains given below trace back to one sample, sequenced in a study of regulatory T cells in long-lasting Graves disease. The time point here: persistent/refractory GD, antithyroid drugs over 5 years with positive TRAb. The TCR library was prepared using RNA isolated from PBMCs. Researchers made TCR beta libraries by using iRepertoire HTBI primers and running Arm-PCR on CDR3 regions. TCRdb itself ran the multiplex PCR reads through MiXCR, one entry per CDR3 protein. The sample records about 400,000 distinct CDR3 sequences, roughly 20% being singletons. This material consisted of peripheral blood mononuclear cells (PBMCs), taken when the disease was refractory, from a patient treated with antithyroid drugs. These receptors were collected from a female donor with Graves disease.

The table lists this clonotype with a few counts. The V gene is TRBV5-1, the J gene TRBJ2-7; D is unresolved. The CDR3 is 17 residues long. Trimming pared 1 base from V and 4 bases from J, leaving 21 bases between. Germline-derived CDR1 and CDR2 are SGHRS and YFSETQ. Here the CDR3 reads CASSLTPWEDGKYEQYF. The CDR3 nucleotides are TGCGCCAGCAGCTTGACCCCGTGGGAAGATGGGAAATACGAGCAGTACTTC.

This chain uses TRBV9 with TRBJ2-2, with D possibly matching TRBD2 (5 bases). The germline V gene encodes CDR1 SGDLS and CDR2 YYNGEE. Deletions cut 0 bases from V and 7 bases from J, with 16 bases between. This CDR3 has 16 amino acids. The CDR3 is CASSVATGPGGGELFF. CDR3 sequence (DNA): TGTGCCAGCAGCGTAGCTACGGGTCCCGGAGGCGGGGAGCTGTTTTTT.

The table lists this clonotype with a few counts. The rearrangement links TRBV28 to TRBJ2-7; TRBD2 agrees at 8 bases. Germline V gene data show CDR1 as MDHEN and CDR2 as SYDVKM. This CDR3 comprises 13 residues. V lost 10 bases and J lost 4; bases outside the gene matches: 9. Written as DNA, the CDR3 is TGTGCCACGTACTCTGCGGGAGGTTACGAGCAGTACTTC. This codes for CATYSAGGYEQYF.

J is TRBJ2-7 and V is TRBV5-1; TRBD1 or TRBD2 may be the D gene (5 bases each). The V gene lost 0 bases and the J gene lost 4 bases, with 14 bases spanning the gap. From germline, CDR1 is SGHRS and CDR2 YFSETQ. This CDR3 has 15 residues. CDR3 coding DNA: TGCGCCAGCAGCTTGGATTCCGGGGCAAGTTACGAGCAGTACTTC. The encoded protein is CASSLDSGASYEQYF. Supplemented by reference TRBV5-1 and TRBJ2-7, the full variable domain reads KAGVTQTPRYLIKTRGQQVTLSCSPISGHRSVSWYQQTPGQGLQFLFEYFSETQRNKGNFPGRFSGRQFSNSRSEMNVSTLELGDSALYLCASSLDSGASYEQYFGPGTRLTVT.

The chain links TRBV15 to TRBJ2-2, with D uncertain. The V end lost 3 bases, the J end lost 4 bases, and 12 bases lay between the germline ends. The CDR3 is 15 residues long. CDR1 LNHNV and CDR2 YYDKDF come from the germline V gene (reference sequence). Here the CDR3 reads CATSRKSTSTGELFF. The DNA for the CDR3 is TGTGCCACCAGCAGGAAATCTACAAGCACCGGGGAGCTGTTTTTT.

This clonotype was counted a few times. The V and J genes are TRBV5-1 and TRBJ2-5, with D possibly matching TRBD1 (5 bases). Per the germline V gene, CDR1 is SGHRS and CDR2 is YFSETQ. V shed 2 bases and J shed 1 base, with 12 bases lying between them. The CDR3 consists of 15 residues. CDR3 amino acids: CASSFVDSPQETQYF. CDR3 DNA: TGCGCCAGCAGCTTCGTAGACAGTCCCCAAGAGACCCAGTACTTC.

This clonotype has ten or more counts. CDR3 sequence: CASSLGQGSYNSPLHF. The CDR3, as DNA: TGTGCCAGCAGCTTAGGACAGGGGTCCTATAATTCACCCCTCCACTTT. This chain uses TRBV7-2 with TRBJ1-6, with 8 bases that match TRBD1. V was clipped by 1 base and J by 1 base; unmatched bases: 0. The germline CDR1 and CDR2 sequences are SGHTA and FQGNSA. The length of the CDR3 is 16 residues.

This clonotype was recorded a few times. The chain carries TRBV30 and TRBJ2-2; 8 nucleotides agree with TRBD2. This CDR3 has 15 amino acids. V lost 0 bases and J lost 5; bases outside the gene matches: 5. The germline CDR1 and CDR2 sequences are GTSNPN and SVGIG (reference sequence). The CDR3 DNA is TGTGCCTGGAGTGTGATAGCGGGAAGAACCGGGGAGCTGTTTTTT. Protein: CAWSVIAGRTGELFF.

This clonotype was counted many times. This rearrangement joins TRBV9 to TRBJ1-4, with D possibly being TRBD1 (5 bases). Trimming shortened V by 0 bases and J by 7 bases, and 13 bases separated the two germline ends. The CDR3 sequence is 15 residues long. Germline CDR1 SGDLS, CDR2 YYNGEE. The CDR3 sequence is CASSVDGTPFEKLFF. The CDR3 coding sequence is TGTGCCAGCAGCGTAGATGGGACCCCTTTTGAAAAACTGTTTTTT.

This clonotype showed up many times. This CDR3 reads CASSLAGYYGYTF. The CDR3 DNA sequence: TGTGCCAGCAGCTTAGCGGGATACTATGGCTACACCTTC. This chain connects TRBV7-2 to TRBJ1-2, with D hard to call. The CDR3 consists of 13 residues. Trimming shortened V by 0 bases and J by 3 bases, and 5 bases separated the two germline ends. CDR1 and CDR2 (germline): SGHTA, FQGNSA.

This rearrangement joins TRBV12-3 or TRBV12-4 to TRBJ1-5, with D maybe TRBD1 (6 bases). There are 15 residues in the CDR3. Trimming shortened V by 5 bases and J by 5 bases, and 16 bases separated the two germline ends. The CDR3 DNA reads TGTGCCAGCAGTAGGGGGGAGTACGGCGATCAGCCCCAGCATTTT. This gives the protein CASSRGEYGDQPQHF.

V and J are TRBV18 and TRBJ1-1, with D perhaps TRBD1 (5 bases). V lost 5 bases and J lost 2, with 12 bases in between. Per germline, CDR1 KGHSH and CDR2 LQKENI. The CDR3 is 14 residues long. The CDR3 reads CASSYLQANTEAFF. CDR3 DNA: TGTGCCAGCTCATATTTACAGGCAAACACTGAAGCTTTCTTT.

The sample holds a few counts of this clonotype. V usage is TRBV5-1 and J usage is TRBJ2-2; 8 bases are shared with TRBD1. Germline V gene sequence: CDR1 SGHRS, CDR2 YFSETQ. This CDR3 spans 15 amino acids. The ends lost 0 bases at V and 5 bases at J; junction bases unmatched: 3. The CDR3 nucleotides are TGCGCCAGCAGCTTGGAGGGACAGGTTACCGGGGAGCTGTTTTTT. Amino acids: CASSLEGQVTGELFF. Filled out from reference TRBV5-1 and TRBJ2-2, the complete variable domain reads KAGVTQTPRYLIKTRGQQVTLSCSPISGHRSVSWYQQTPGQGLQFLFEYFSETQRNKGNFPGRFSGRQFSNSRSEMNVSTLELGDSALYLCASSLEGQVTGELFFGEGSRLTVL.

The J gene is TRBJ2-7, the V gene TRBV28, with 7 bases identical to TRBD1. Germline V gene lookup returns CDR1 MDHEN and CDR2 SYDVKM. The CDR3 has 16 residues. The J segment lost 3 bases and the V segment lost 7 bases, leaving 15 bases of the junction unmatched. The CDR3 sequence: CASTPPPGTEVYEQYF. The DNA for the CDR3 is TGTGCCAGCACCCCACCCCCAGGGACAGAAGTCTACGAGCAGTACTTC.

This clonotype showed up many times. This chain uses TRBV12-5 with TRBJ1-3; D unresolved. This CDR3 contains 16 residues. The V end lost 5 bases, the J end lost 0 bases, and 14 bases lay between the germline ends. From germline, CDR1 is LGHNT and CDR2 FRNRAP. This chain's CDR3 is CASGPPDRTSGNTIYF. As DNA, the CDR3 is TGTGCTAGTGGTCCCCCGGATCGCACCTCTGGAAACACCATATATTTT.

There are many counts of this clonotype. The CDR3 nucleotides are TGTGCCAGCAGCCGGGAGAGGGCCGGGACAGGGTATTTTGGCTACACCTTC. Amino acid sequence: CASSRERAGTGYFGYTF. The chain recombines TRBV7-8 with TRBJ1-2; TRBD1 agrees at 9 bases. Per the germline V gene, CDR1 is SGHVS and CDR2 is FQNEAQ. Trimming removed 5 bases from V and 7 bases from J; junction bases left unmatched: 17. This CDR3 is built from 17 residues.

This clonotype showed up many times. V usage is TRBV14 and J usage is TRBJ1-1, with D possibly TRBD1 on 6 matching bases. The germline V and J ends were trimmed by 5 bases and 1 base, with 14 bases remaining between them. The CDR3 length is 15 residues. CDR1 is SGHDN, CDR2 FVKESK, per germline. CDR3 sequence: CASSAQDSRNTEAFF. CDR3 nucleotides: TGTGCCAGCAGCGCTCAGGACAGCCGGAACACTGAAGCTTTCTTT.

This clonotype has a count of ten or more. V is TRBV7-8 and J is TRBJ1-1; D is ambiguous. CDR1 is SGHVS and CDR2 is FQNEAQ in the germline V gene. Between the trimmed V and J ends, which lost 7 bases and 6 bases, there was a span of 18 bases. The CDR3 covers 14 residues. DNA of the CDR3: TGTGCCAGCACTACCTCGAACGCTGGTCCTGAAGCTTTCTTT. It codes for CASTTSNAGPEAFF.

There are a few counts of this clonotype. The genes are TRBV20-1 and TRBJ1-1; the D is unclear. The CDR3 has 11 amino acids. Deletions cut 2 bases from V and 8 bases from J, with 9 bases between. CDR1 and CDR2 (germline): DFQATT, SNEGSKA (reference sequence). CDR3 in amino acids: CSARLIGEAFF. The CDR3 DNA follows: TGCAGTGCTAGATTGATCGGGGAAGCTTTCTTT.

This clonotype turned up a few times. The chain couples TRBV20-1 to TRBJ2-5; D could derive from TRBD1 or TRBD2 (5 bases each). The DNA end favors TRBJ2-7, so the J call may be wrong. This CDR3 region has 16 residues. From germline, CDR1 is DFQATT and CDR2 SNEGSKA (reference sequence). The CDR3 DNA reads as TGCAGTGCTAGAGATACGGGCGGAGGTTTGGGGCGCGAGCAGTACTTC. It yields the protein CSARDTGGGLGREQYF.